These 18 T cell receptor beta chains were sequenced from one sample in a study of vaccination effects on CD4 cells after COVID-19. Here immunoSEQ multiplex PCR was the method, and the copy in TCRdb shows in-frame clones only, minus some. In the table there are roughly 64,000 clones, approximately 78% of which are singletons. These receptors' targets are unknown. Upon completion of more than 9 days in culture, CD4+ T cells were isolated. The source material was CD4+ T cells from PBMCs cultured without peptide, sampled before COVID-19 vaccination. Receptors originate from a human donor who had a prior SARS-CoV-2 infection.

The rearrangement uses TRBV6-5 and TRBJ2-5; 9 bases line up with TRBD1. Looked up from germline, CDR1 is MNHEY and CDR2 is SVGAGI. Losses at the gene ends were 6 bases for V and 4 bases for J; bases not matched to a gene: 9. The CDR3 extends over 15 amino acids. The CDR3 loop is CASRRMRQGGETQYF. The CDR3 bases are TGTGCCAGCAGAAGGATGCGACAGGGGGGAGAGACCCAGTACTTC.

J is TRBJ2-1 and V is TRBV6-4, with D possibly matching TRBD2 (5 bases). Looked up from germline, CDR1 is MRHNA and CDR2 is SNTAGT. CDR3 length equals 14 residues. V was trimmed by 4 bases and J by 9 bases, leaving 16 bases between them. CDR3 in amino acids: CASSVLITSGEQFF. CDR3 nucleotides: TGTGCCAGCAGTGTCCTAATTACCAGCGGTGAGCAGTTCTTC.

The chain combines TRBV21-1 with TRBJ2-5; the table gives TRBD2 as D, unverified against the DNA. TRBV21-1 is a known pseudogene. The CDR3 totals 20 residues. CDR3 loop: CASSKAPGLAGGLQQETQYF. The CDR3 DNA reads TGTGCCAGCAGCAAAGCACCCGGACTAGCGGGAGGACTTCAACAAGAGACCCAGTACTTC.

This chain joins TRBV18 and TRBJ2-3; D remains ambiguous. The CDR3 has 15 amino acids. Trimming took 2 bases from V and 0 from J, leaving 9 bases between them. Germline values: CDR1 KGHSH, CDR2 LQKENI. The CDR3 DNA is TGTGCCAGCTCACCAGTCAGAGCCAGCACAGATACGCAGTATTTT. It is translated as CASSPVRASTDTQYF.

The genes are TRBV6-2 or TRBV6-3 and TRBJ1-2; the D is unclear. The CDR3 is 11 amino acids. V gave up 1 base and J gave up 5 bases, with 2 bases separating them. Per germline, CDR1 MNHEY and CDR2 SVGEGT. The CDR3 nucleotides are TGTGCCAGCAGTTACTTGTATGGCTACACCTTC. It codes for CASSYLYGYTF.

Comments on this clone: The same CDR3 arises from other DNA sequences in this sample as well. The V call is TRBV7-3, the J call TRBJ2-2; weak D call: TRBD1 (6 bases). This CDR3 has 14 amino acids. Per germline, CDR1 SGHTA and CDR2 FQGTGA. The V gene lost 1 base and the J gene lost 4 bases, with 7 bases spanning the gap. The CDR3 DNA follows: TGTGCCAGCAGCTTAAGAGGGGGCACCGGGGAGCTGTTTTTT. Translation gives CASSLRGGTGELFF. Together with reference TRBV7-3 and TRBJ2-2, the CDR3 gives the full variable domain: GAGVSQTPSNKVTEKGKYVELRCDPISGHTALYWYRQSLGQGPEFLIYFQGTGAADDSGLPNDRFFAVRPEGSVSTLKIQRTERGDSAVYLCASSLRGGTGELFFGEGSRLTVL.

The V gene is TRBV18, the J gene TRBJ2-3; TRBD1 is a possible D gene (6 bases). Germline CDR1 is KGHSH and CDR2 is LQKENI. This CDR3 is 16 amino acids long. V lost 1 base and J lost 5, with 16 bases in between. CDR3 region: CASSPQEQGDGDTQYF. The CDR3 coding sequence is TGTGCCAGCTCACCACAGGAACAGGGAGATGGAGATACGCAGTATTTT.

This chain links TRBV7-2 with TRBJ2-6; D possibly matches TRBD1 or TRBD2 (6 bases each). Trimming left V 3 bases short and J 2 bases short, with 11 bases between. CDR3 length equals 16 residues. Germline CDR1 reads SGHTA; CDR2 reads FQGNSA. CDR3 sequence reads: CASSFVGGAGANVLTF. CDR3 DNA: TGTGCCAGCAGCTTTGTGGGGGGCGCTGGGGCCAACGTCCTGACTTTC. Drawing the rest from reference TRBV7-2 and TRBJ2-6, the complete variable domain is GAGVSQSPSNKVTEKGKDVELRCDPISGHTALYWYRQSLGQGLEFLIYFQGNSAPDKSGLPSDRFSAERTGGSVSTLTIQRTQQEDSAVYLCASSFVGGAGANVLTFGAGSRLTVL.

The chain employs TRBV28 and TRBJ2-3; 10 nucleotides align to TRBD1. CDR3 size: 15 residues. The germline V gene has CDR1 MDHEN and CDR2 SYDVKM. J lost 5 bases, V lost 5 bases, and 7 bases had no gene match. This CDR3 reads CASSPTGGAGDTQYF. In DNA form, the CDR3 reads TGTGCCAGCAGTCCGACAGGGGGCGCGGGAGATACGCAGTATTTT.

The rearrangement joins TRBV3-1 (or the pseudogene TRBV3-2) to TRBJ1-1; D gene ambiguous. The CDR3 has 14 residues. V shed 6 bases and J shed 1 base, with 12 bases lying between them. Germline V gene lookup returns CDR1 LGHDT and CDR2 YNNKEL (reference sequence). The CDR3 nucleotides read TGTGCCAGCAGTTTCCTAGACTGGAACACTGAAGCTTTCTTT. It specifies CASSFLDWNTEAFF.

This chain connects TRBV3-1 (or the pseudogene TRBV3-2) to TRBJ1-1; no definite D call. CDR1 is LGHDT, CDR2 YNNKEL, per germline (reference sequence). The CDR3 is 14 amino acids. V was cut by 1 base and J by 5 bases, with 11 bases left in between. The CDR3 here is CASSQVPGGTEAFF. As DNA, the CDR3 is TGTGCCAGCAGCCAAGTCCCAGGCGGGACTGAAGCTTTCTTT.

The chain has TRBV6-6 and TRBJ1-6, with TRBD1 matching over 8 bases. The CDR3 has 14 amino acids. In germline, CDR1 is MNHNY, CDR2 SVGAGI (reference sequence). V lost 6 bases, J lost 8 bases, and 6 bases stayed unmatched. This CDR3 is CASSRTGTDSPLHF. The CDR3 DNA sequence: TGTGCCAGCAGCCGGACAGGGACTGATTCACCCCTCCACTTT.

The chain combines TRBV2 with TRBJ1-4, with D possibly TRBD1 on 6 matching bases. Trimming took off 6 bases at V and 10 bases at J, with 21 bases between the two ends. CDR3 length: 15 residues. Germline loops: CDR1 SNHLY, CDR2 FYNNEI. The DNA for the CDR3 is TGTGCCAGCAGCGAGACAGGTTTTCGAAGCGGAAAACTGTTTTTT. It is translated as CASSETGFRSGKLFF.

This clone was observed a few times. The CDR3 is CATSDTAGTGNEQFF. The CDR3 DNA is TGTGCCACCAGTGATACGGCCGGGACGGGGAATGAGCAGTTCTTC. The chain uses TRBV24-1 and TRBJ2-1; D could derive from TRBD1 or TRBD2 (5 bases each). V gave up 3 bases and J gave up 7 bases, with 15 bases separating them. Germline values: CDR1 KGHDR, CDR2 SFDVKD. The CDR3 has 15 amino acids.

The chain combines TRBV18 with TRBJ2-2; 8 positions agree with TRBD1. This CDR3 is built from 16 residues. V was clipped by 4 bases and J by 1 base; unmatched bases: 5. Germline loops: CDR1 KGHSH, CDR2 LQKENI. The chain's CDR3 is CASSLLGQGNTGELFF. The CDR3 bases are TGTGCCAGCTCACTTCTCGGACAGGGGAACACCGGGGAGCTGTTTTTT.

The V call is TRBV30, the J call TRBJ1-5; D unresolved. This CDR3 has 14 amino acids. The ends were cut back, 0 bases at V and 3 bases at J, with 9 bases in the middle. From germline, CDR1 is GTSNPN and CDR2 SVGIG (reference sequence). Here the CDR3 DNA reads TGTGCCTGGAGTGTAAAGCGGGACAATCAGCCCCAGCATTTT. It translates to CAWSVKRDNQPQHF.

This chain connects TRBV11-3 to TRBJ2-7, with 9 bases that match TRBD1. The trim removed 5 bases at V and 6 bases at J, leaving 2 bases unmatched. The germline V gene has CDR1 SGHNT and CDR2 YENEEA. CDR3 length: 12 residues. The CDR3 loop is CASSPTGGEQYF. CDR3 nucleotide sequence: TGTGCCAGCAGCCCGACAGGGGGCGAGCAGTACTTC.

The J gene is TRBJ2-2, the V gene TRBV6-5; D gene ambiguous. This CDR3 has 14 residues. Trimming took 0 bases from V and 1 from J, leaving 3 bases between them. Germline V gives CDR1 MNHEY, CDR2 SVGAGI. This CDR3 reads CASSYSLNTGELFF. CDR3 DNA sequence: TGTGCCAGCAGTTACTCGCTGAACACCGGGGAGCTGTTTTTT.